Detailed here is one T cell receptor (beta chain). Its antigen is still unknown. The junction differs from germline at one of its ends, possibly a read error. This specimen comes from a study of shared clonotypes between healthy human individuals. Study-level points and caveats: Among donors, clonotype sharing was expected to be affected by sequencing depth.

Sequenced by immunoSEQ multiplex PCR; TCRdb stores in-frame clones only, minus some. Of about 1 million clones in the sample, about 70% were seen once. The CDR3 covers 14 residues. Germline CDR1 reads SGHTA; CDR2 reads FQGNSA. The clonotype originates from a man in his late teens or twenties in good health. This sequence joins TRBV7-2 and TRBJ1-1, with TRBD1 as a possible D gene (5 bases). The sample comprised memory CD4+ T cells sorted from blood. Subset denoted: CD45RA-negative fraction. The CDR3 region has the DNA TGTGCCAGCAGCTTATCACGGGGGAACACTGAAGCTTCCTTT. This gives the protein CASSLSRGNTEASF.